Sequencing of this T cell receptor beta chain was carried out in a study of T cell changes during pregnancy in multiple sclerosis (dated by TCRdb to between 2018 and 2021). Describing the broader study: The study examined how the T cell repertoire changed over the course of pregnancy in women with multiple sclerosis.

The library was built by means of the immunoSEQ multiplex PCR assay. The source is immuneACCESS, and TCRdb retained only in-frame sequences with V and J called. Part of the clones is not carried over; for the studies checked, unresolved V genes explain less than half of this, and the remainder is unexplained. The sample has more than 65,000 clones on record, approximately 92% of them singletons. The top ten hold 2.3% of the sample. From the cysteine through the phenylalanine, the CDR3 covers 17 amino acids. Only the CDR3 portion is preserved as DNA: 51 bases, with reading frame beginning at the first base. Trimmed from V: 5 bases; trimmed from J: 7 bases; junction bases lacking a gene match: 15. Reading the germline V gene gives CDR1 SGHTA and CDR2 FQGNSA. This clone came up once. The antigen it recognizes is unknown. Nothing much larger sits one base from this clone, and base qualities are not available.

This chain is built from TRBV7-2 and TRBJ2-1; TRBD2 fits 9 bases in the junction. The sample in question was peripheral blood, obtained in the first trimester of pregnancy. This TCR was sampled from a female donor with multiple sclerosis, enrolled in a pregnancy study. The DNA reads as follows: TGTGCCAGCAGCCCTCCACCACTCCTAGCGGGGAAAAATGAGCAGTTCTTC. This codes for CASSPPPLLAGKNEQFF.